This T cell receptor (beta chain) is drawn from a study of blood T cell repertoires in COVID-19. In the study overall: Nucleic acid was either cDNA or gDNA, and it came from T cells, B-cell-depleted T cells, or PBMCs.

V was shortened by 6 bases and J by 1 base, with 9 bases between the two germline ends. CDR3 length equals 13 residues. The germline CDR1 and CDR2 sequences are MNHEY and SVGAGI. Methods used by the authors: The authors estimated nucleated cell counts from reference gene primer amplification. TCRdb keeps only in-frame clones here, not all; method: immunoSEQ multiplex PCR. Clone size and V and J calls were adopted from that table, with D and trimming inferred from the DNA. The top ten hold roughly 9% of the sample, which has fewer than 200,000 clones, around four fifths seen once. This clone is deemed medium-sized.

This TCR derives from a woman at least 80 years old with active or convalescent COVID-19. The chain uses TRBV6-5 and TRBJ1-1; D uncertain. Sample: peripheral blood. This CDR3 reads CASSYQTNTEAFF. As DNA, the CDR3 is TGTGCCAGCAGCTATCAAACGAACACTGAAGCTTTCTTT.